Listed here are 9 T cell receptor beta chains from one sample, sequenced in a study of T cell changes during pregnancy in multiple sclerosis. The method was immunoSEQ multiplex PCR; TCRdb's version includes in-frame clones alone and lacks a portion of them. The sample lists fewer than 100,000 clones, about 92% occurring once. The material sequenced was peripheral blood, taken after pregnancy. The source of these receptors is a female donor in good health, enrolled as a control in a pregnancy study.

The chain employs TRBV2 and TRBJ1-1; tentative D call: TRBD1 (5 bases). V was clipped by 8 bases and J by 1 base, with 17 bases between them. Germline loops: CDR1 SNHLY, CDR2 FYNNEI. This CDR3 region has 15 residues. The CDR3 DNA reads as TGTGCCAGCCGACCCGGGGGGGGATCGAACACTGAAGCTTTCTTT. Translating gives CASRPGGGSNTEAFF. Supplemented by reference TRBV2 and TRBJ1-1, the full variable domain reads EPEVTQTPSHQVTQMGQEVILRCVPISNHLYFYWYRQILGQKVEFLVSFYNNEISEKSEIFDDQFSVERPDGSNFTLKIRSTKLEDSAMYFCASRPGGGSNTEAFFGQGTRLTVV.

The count of this clone is one. The V and J genes are TRBV6-1 and TRBJ1-6; a weak D match, TRBD1 (5 bases). V lost 7 bases and J 9 bases, leaving 13 bases between the germline ends. Germline V lookup: CDR1 MNHNS, CDR2 SASEGT. CDR3 size: 13 residues. This CDR3 is CASNLRGGSPLHF. Written as DNA, the CDR3 is TGTGCCAGCAACCTCCGGGGGGGTTCACCCCTCCACTTT.

J is TRBJ2-3 and V is TRBV28, with 10 positions matching TRBD2. J was trimmed by 5 bases and V by 8 bases; bases with no gene match: 7. The CDR3 spans 14 residues. CDR1 and CDR2 from the germline V gene are MDHEN and SYDVKM. CDR3 nucleotide sequence: TGTGCCAGCCTGGGGAGCGGGAGGGGAGATACGCAGTATTTT. This sequence encodes CASLGSGRGDTQYF.

The rearrangement uses TRBV7-8 and TRBJ2-5; TRBD2 might be the D (7 bases). CDR3 size: 13 residues. CDR1 SGHVS and CDR2 FQNEAQ come from the germline V gene. The V end lost 7 bases, the J end lost 5 bases, and 14 bases lay between the germline ends. The CDR3 bases are TGTGCCAGCACCAAAGGGGGAGGGGAGACCCAGTACTTC. Amino acids: CASTKGGGETQYF.

The chain is built from TRBV4-1 and TRBJ1-2; D unresolved. The V gene lost 1 base and the J gene lost 4 bases, with 13 bases spanning the gap. CDR1 and CDR2 from the germline V gene are MGHRA and YSYEKL. The CDR3 consists of 15 residues. The CDR3 sequence is CASSQASQSLYGYTF. CDR3 DNA sequence: TGCGCCAGCAGCCAAGCTTCACAGAGTCTCTATGGCTACACCTTC.

The chain employs TRBV5-1 and TRBJ2-3, with D possibly being TRBD1 (6 bases). The CDR3 sequence is 16 residues long. CDR1 and CDR2 (germline): SGHRS, YFSETQ. V lost 3 bases and J 3 bases, leaving 17 bases between the germline ends. The CDR3 region is CASSWGYEGVTDTQYF. In nucleotides, the CDR3 is TGCGCCAGCAGCTGGGGGTATGAGGGGGTGACAGATACGCAGTATTTT.

This clone showed up just once. The chain couples TRBV30 to TRBJ1-2, with unresolved D. Per germline, CDR1 GTSNPN and CDR2 SVGIG (reference sequence). This CDR3 spans 12 amino acids. V gave up 2 bases and J gave up 6 bases, with 10 bases separating them. CDR3 in amino acids: CAWSPRKDGYTF. The DNA for the CDR3 is TGTGCCTGGAGTCCCAGGAAGGATGGCTACACCTTC. The complete variable domain, with remaining parts taken from reference TRBV30 and TRBJ1-2, reads SQTIHQWPATLVQPVGSPLSLECTVEGTSNPNLYWYRQAAGRGLQLLFYSVGIGQISSEVPQNLSASRPQDRQFILSSKKLLLSDSGFYLCAWSPRKDGYTFGSGTRLTVV.

V gene TRBV9 combines with J gene TRBJ2-3, with TRBD2 matching 13 bases. The length of the CDR3 is 14 residues. Unmatched junction bases numbered 3, after V lost 0 bases and J lost 11 bases. From germline, CDR1 is SGDLS and CDR2 YYNGEE. The CDR3 reads CASSVGTSGSKQYF. CDR3 sequence (DNA): TGTGCCAGCAGCGTAGGGACTAGCGGGAGCAAGCAGTATTTT.

The J gene is TRBJ2-6, the V gene TRBV21-1; TRBD2 is taken as the D call from the table, unchecked against the DNA. TRBV21-1 is a documented pseudogene. There are 19 residues in the CDR3. The DNA for the CDR3 is TGTGCCAGCAGCAACCCTACAGTGGCGGGAAGGTCCGGGGCCAACGTCCTGACTTTC. Amino acids: CASSNPTVAGRSGANVLTF.